The rows below give T cell receptor beta chains drawn from one sample of a study of tumor-infiltrating lymphocytes in primary liver carcinoma. TCRdb re-analysed the multiplex PCR reads in MiXCR, keeping a single row per CDR3 protein. The sample lists approximately 99,000 distinct CDR3 sequences, approximately 71% seen once, with around 9.5% in the top ten. Material for sequencing was liver tumor tissue from sampling region 5. The source of these receptors is a woman aged 60-70 years with primary liver carcinoma and hepatitis B virus infection. CDR3s include the opening cysteine and the closing phenylalanine or tryptophan. The order of the fields is V gene, J gene, D gene, clone size, CDR3 DNA, CDR3 protein. The D gene is left open where the match is weak. Not all rows give a size; the values are once, few, many and, for expanded clones, a class.

TRBV7-3,TRBJ2-3,NA,NA,TGTGTCAGCAGCGCCTACCCTGAGGCAGATACGCAGTATTTT,CVSSAYPEADTQYF
TRBV12-3/TRBV12-4,TRBJ1-1,NA,NA,TGTGCCAGCAGTGCAGGAACCGGACAGCGGAGCACTGAAGCTTTCTTT,CASSAGTGQRSTEAFF
TRBV11-2,TRBJ2-3,NA,NA,TGTGCCAACAGCCTGGGACTGCCCACTAATACGCAGTATTTT,CANSLGLPTNTQYF
TRBV11-2,TRBJ2-7,TRBD2,few,TGTGTCAGCAGCTATGGCGGGAGGACCTCGGGAAGCGAACAGTACTTC,CVSSYGGRTSGSEQYF
TRBV5-1,TRBJ2-3,TRBD2,once,TGCGTCAGCAATAGACTAGCCGATAGCACAGATACGCAGTATTTT,CVSNRLADSTDTQYF
TRBV6-5,TRBJ2-1,NA,NA,TGTGCCAGCGGGGCTTCCACCCATGAGCAGTTCTTC,CASGASTHEQFF
TRBV4-2,TRBJ2-7,NA,few,TGCTCCAGCAGCCAGGGGCAGAGAGACTACGAGCAGTACTTC,CSSSQGQRDYEQYF
TRBV7-9,TRBJ2-7,NA,NA,TGCGTCAGCAACTCCTCCTACGAGCAGTACTTC,CVSNSSYEQYF
TRBV4-1,TRBJ2-1,TRBD2,NA,TGTGCCAGCAGCCACGGACTAGCGGGAGGCTATGAGCGATTCTTC,CASSHGLAGGYERFF
TRBV29-1,TRBJ2-5,NA,NA,TGCAGCGTTGAACTCAGGGGGGATACAGGAGAGACCCAGTACTTC,CSVELRGDTGETQYF
TRBV28,TRBJ2-7,NA,NA,TGTGCCAGCAGCTCCCTTGAGGGGGGGAGGAGCACCTACGAGCAGTACTTC,CASSSLEGGRSTYEQYF
TRBV6-5,TRBJ2-7,TRBD2,many,TGTGCCAGCAGTTTGACTAGCGGGAGCTCCTACGAGCAGTACTTC,CASSLTSGSSYEQYF
TRBV6-1,TRBJ2-2,NA,NA,TGTGCCGGCAGTGAACAGAAGGCCGGGGAGTTGTTTTTT,CAGSEQKAGELFF
TRBV11-2,TRBJ2-3,NA,once,TGCGCCAGCAGCTTTCAAAGAATCGCAGATACGCAGTGTTTT,CASSFQRIADTQCF
TRBV7-9,TRBJ2-3,TRBD2,many,TGTGCCAGCAGCTTAGTCGGTAGCGGGAGCTCAGATACGCAGTATTTT,CASSLVGSGSSDTQYF
TRBV12-3/TRBV12-4,TRBJ2-2,NA,once,TGTGCAAGCAGTTTAACCGCGAACGCCGGGGAGCTGTTTTTT,CASSLTANAGELFF
TRBV5-1,TRBJ1-1,NA,NA,TGCGCCAACAGTCGAACCGGGGACACTGAAGCTTTCTTT,CANSRTGDTEAFF
TRBV19,TRBJ2-3,TRBD2,NA,TGTGCCAGTACCGCAGCGGGAGGAGGGGCAGATACGCAGTATTTT,CASTAAGGGADTQYF
TRBV11-2,TRBJ2-5,TRBD2,medium-sized,TGTGCCAGCAGCACCGGGACTAGCAAGACCCAGTACTTC,CASSTGTSKTQYF
TRBV6-5,TRBJ2-7,NA,medium-sized,TGTGCCAGCAGTTACTCGACGGAGACAGGCTCCTACGAGCAGTACTTC,CASSYSTETGSYEQYF
TRBV28,TRBJ2-5,TRBD1,NA,TGTGCCAGCAGTCCCGGACAGGGGACGGAGACCCAGTACTTC,CASSPGQGTETQYF
TRBV11-2,TRBJ1-1,NA,NA,TGTGCCAGCAGCTTTAGACCAGGCTGGAACACTAAAGCTTTCTTT,CASSFRPGWNTKAFF
TRBV12-3/TRBV12-4,TRBJ1-2,TRBD1,NA,TGTGTCAGCAGTGCTCCCCGGACAGGGCTCGGCTACACCTTC,CVSSAPRTGLGYTF
TRBV29-1,TRBJ2-1,TRBD2,NA,TGCAGCGTTGAGGTCCGGACTAGCAGGATTAATGAGCAGTTCTTC,CSVEVRTSRINEQFF
TRBV6-1,TRBJ2-7,TRBD2,medium-sized,TGTGCCAGCAGTTTAACTAGCGCTACTACGGAGCAGTACTTC,CASSLTSATTEQYF
TRBV4-1,TRBJ1-1,NA,many,TGCGCCAGCAGCCCCATGACAACGATGTCTGAAGCTTTCTTT,CASSPMTTMSEAFF
TRBV6-5,TRBJ2-3,TRBD2,NA,TGTGCCAGCAGGACTAGCGGGAGTCGTGGTATGCAGTATTTT,CASRTSGSRGMQYF